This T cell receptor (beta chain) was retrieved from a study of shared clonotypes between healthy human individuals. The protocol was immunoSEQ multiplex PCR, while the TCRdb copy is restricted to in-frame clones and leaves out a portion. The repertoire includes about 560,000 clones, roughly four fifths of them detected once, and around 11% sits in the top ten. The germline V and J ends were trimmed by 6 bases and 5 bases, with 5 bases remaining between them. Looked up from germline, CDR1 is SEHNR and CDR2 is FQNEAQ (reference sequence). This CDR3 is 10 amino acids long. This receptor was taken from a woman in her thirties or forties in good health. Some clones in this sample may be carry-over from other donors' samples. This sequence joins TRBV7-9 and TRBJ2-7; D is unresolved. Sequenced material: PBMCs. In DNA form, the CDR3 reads TGTGCCAGCAGTCGGGACGAGCAGTACTTC. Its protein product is CASSRDEQYF.